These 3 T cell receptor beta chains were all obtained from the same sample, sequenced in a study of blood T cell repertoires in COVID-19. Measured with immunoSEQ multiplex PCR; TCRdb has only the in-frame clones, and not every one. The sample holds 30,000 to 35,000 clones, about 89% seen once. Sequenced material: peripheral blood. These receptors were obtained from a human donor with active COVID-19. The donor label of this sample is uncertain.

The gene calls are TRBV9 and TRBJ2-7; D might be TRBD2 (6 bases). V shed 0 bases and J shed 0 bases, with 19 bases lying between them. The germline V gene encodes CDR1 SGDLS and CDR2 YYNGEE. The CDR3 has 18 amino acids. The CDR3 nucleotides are TGTGCCAGCAGCGTAGGGGGTAGCGGAACAAAAAGCTCCTACGAGCAGTACTTC. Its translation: CASSVGGSGTKSSYEQYF.

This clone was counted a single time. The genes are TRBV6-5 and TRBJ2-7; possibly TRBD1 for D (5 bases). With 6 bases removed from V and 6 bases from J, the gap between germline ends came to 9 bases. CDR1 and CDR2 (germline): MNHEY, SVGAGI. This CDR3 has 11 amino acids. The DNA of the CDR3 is TGTGCCAGCAGAAGGGGTGGCGAGCAGTACTTC. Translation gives CASRRGGEQYF.

CDR3 sequence reads: CASSRDRGYEQYF. The CDR3 DNA is TGTGCCAGCAGTCGGGACAGGGGCTACGAGCAGTACTTC. The chain recombines TRBV27 with TRBJ2-7, with TRBD1 matching over 10 bases. The CDR3 covers 13 residues. After removal of 5 bases from V and 3 bases from J, the junction contained 1 base not matched to a gene. CDR1 and CDR2 (germline): MNHEY, SMNVEV (reference sequence).